This TCR beta chain was captured in a study of spatial heterogeneity in lung cancer. As for time point: blood at routine non-recurrence follow-up after resection. This clonotype was picked up many times. TCRdb used MiXCR to reprocess the 5' RACE reads, holding one entry per CDR3 protein. The table lists about 43,000 distinct CDR3 sequences, approximately 22% of them singletons. V lost 8 bases, J lost 0 bases, and 11 bases lay in between. The CDR3 consists of 14 residues. The rearrangement joins TRBV12-3 or TRBV12-4 to TRBJ1-3; no clear D. This sequence was found in a female donor with early-stage non-small cell lung cancer. Sequencing used PBMCs, obtained at follow-up. CDR3 region: CASRRRLSGNTIYF. The CDR3 bases are TGTGCCAGCCGCCGCCGCCTCTCTGGAAACACCATATATTTT.